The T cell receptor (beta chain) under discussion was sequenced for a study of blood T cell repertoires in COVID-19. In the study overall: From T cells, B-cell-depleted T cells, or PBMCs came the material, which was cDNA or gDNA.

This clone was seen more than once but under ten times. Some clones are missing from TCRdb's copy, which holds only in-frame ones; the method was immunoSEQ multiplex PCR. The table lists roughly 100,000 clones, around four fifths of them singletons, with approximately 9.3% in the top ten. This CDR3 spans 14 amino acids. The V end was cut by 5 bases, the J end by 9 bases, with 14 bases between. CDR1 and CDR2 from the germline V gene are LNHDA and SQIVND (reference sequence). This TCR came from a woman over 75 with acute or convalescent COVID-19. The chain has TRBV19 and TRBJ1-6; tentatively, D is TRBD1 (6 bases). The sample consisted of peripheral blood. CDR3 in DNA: TGTGCCAGTAGTTCCCGACAGGAGAGTTCACCCCTCCACTTT. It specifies CASSSRQESSPLHF.